The sequence of this TCR beta chain was determined in a study of cytomegalovirus exposure and HLA in healthy donors (dated by TCRdb to the late 2010s). About the study as a whole: According to an earlier analysis of 550 to 750 of the donors, 150 million to 200 million T cells yielded some 120 million unique TCR beta sequences and approximately 300 Gb of sequence data. An early release covering 550 to 700 HLA-typed donors comprised roughly 300 gigabases of sequencing data and 65 million to 100 million unique TCR sequences. Of the 398 genotyped donors, approximately 82% fell in the genetic ancestry cluster associated with self-reported Caucasian donors. The study aimed to test whether cataloging public T cell receptors could reveal signatures of past pathogen exposure. Using immunosequencing, the study profiled T cell repertoires from fewer than 850 subjects and related those repertoires to cytomegalovirus serostatus. Besides the first cohort of roughly 640 subjects, a separate validation cohort made up of around 120 different subjects was used. To predict cytomegalovirus infection status, the study combined high-throughput TCR immunosequencing, statistical association of individual TCRs with disease status, and machine learning. A later analysis re-analyzed previously published TCR beta repertoires from 550 to 700 donors and added high-resolution HLA genotyping to study TCR occurrence patterns. Rather than using new phenotypic data, the later analysis identified candidate immune exposures from TCR beta sequences and from how often those sequences occurred across donors. In an earlier analysis of a few hundred of the donors, high-throughput TCR beta sequencing was used to judge whether each TCR beta V gene segment behaved as functional or pseudogenic. Donor age, sex, ethnicity and CMV serostatus were compiled alongside the repertoire data. A later genetic analysis took genome-wide SNP genotypes for about 55% of the roughly 670 donors and used that subset as a discovery cohort. All discovery cohort repertoires had been generated on a single sequencing platform. HLA typing covered class I and class II loci at four-digit resolution. Typing coverage varied by locus: roughly 620-640 donors for A, B, C, DRB1 and DQB1; 500 to 550 for DQA1; over 600 for DPA1; fewer than 480 for DPB1. Because of strong linkage in the cohort, roughly 5 DR-DQ haplotypes were treated as single units for association and clustering. Among about 370 genotyped donors of the cohort, an average of approximately 200,000 unique TCR beta nucleotide sequences was sequenced per donor, of which roughly 17% were non-productive.

Remarks on this clone: Its target antigen remains unknown. Sequence at one end of the junction differs from germline and may be a read error.

The CDR1 and CDR2 encoded by the germline V gene are SGHVS and FQNEAQ. Taken from cysteine to phenylalanine, the CDR3 has 13 residues. Only CDR3 DNA remains: 39 bases, in frame from the first base. The library was built by means of the immunoSEQ multiplex PCR assay. A mixture of 60 forward primers for TCR Vbeta segments and 13 reverse primers for TCR Jbeta segments was used in the multiplex PCR. The CDR3 region of rearranged TCR beta genes was amplified from genomic DNA with a multiplex PCR assay. The amplified TCR beta libraries were sequenced on the Illumina HiSeq System as 87-base-pair reads. The paper's processing steps were these. In a later analysis, roughly 80 million unique TCR beta chains were counted across the roughly 670 repertoires, and roughly 9.9 million of these chains were shared by at least two donors. A nearest-neighbor algorithm error-corrected the raw reads and collapsed the reads into unique sequences, merging closely related sequences to remove PCR and sequencing errors. V, D and J gene segments were assigned by aligning CDR3 sequences to IMGT reference sequences. For a sequence to be retained, at least a six-nucleotide match to both a V gene segment and a J gene segment was required. A rearrangement was called productive if the CDR3 had no stop codons and remained in frame with V and J, and every other rearrangement was called non-productive. CDR3 was defined according to IMGT convention as the region running from the second conserved V-encoded cysteine to the conserved J-encoded phenylalanine. Sequences without an unambiguous match to a single V gene segment were excluded from the earlier analysis of about 600 of the donors. An earlier analysis of around 600 of the donors classified V segments as functional when productive rearrangements were above 56.7% and as segregating when the standard deviation between donors was above 5%. A statistical classification framework was built to diagnose cytomegalovirus status from the catalog of TCR beta chain sequences. In a later analysis, TCR nucleotide sequences were compared against IMGT/GENE-DB human TR gene sequences so that V and J genes could be assigned. A later analysis assigned CDR3 sequences and most-parsimonious VDJ recombination scenarios with the TCRdist pipeline. In a later analysis, each TCR beta chain was defined by its CDR3 amino acid sequence together with its V-gene family, and reads without a unique V-gene family were excluded. A later analysis removed several hundred highly shared, low-generation-probability nucleotide sequences to deal with suspected cross-contamination and a sequencing artifact. A later analysis calculated a clonal expansion index for each public chain from normalized within-repertoire ranks of inferred template counts. A later analysis computed generation probabilities with a VDJ recombination model fitted to out-of-frame rearrangements, and checked the results against IGoR. In a later analysis, TCR-TCR, TCR-HLA and TCR-CMV co-occurrence was scored with hypergeometric tests, and a repertoire-size bias correction was applied to TCR pairs. To estimate false discovery rates, a later analysis permuted the HLA or CMV assignments 20 times. A later analysis grouped co-occurring TCRs with DBSCAN, adding TCRdist sequence similarity when clustering within HLA-allele-positive subsets. Repertoires with fewer than 30,000 or more than 120,000 public chains were left out of co-occurrence clustering, as were five repertoires with anomalous nucleotide sharing. The immuneACCESS repertoire file appears here via TCRdb, limited to in-frame rearrangements. These files lack a portion of the clones; in checked studies, under half of the deficit traces to unresolved V genes, and the cause of the others is not known. The DNA was the basis for D and trimming; V, J and clone size are from that table. This sample gives some 93,000 clones in total; about two thirds of them show up just once. The biggest ten clones account for about 6% of the sample.

The cohort was made up of approximately 700 healthy bone marrow donors. At the time of sampling, all cohort members were nominally healthy, though unrecorded immune exposures were likely present. The donor tested CMV seropositive, placing the donor among the 250 to 350 seropositive members of the cohort. A peripheral blood sample was provided by each donor, and peripheral blood mononuclear cells were used for TCR beta sequencing. Genomic DNA extraction from the blood cell samples was performed with the Qiagen DNeasy Blood Extraction Kit. Overall study outcomes, separate from this receptor: Cytomegalovirus status was reported to be diagnosed by the classifier with high specificity and sensitivity in both the original and validation cohorts. In vitro tests confirmed that a few of the cytomegalovirus-associated TCR beta chains recognize cytomegalovirus antigens. Because HLA typing was unavailable for some donors at each locus, only the typed subset was used in association tests. For the cohort, immune exposure information was limited to CMV serostatus. The 87-base-pair reads could not distinguish some IMGT-functional V segments, including TRBV6-2 and TRBV6-3, so those segments were excluded. In a later analysis, 16,951 TCR beta sequences were associated with specific HLA alleles at a false discovery rate of 0.05. In a later genetic analysis, a missense DCLRE1C variant was associated with V-gene and J-gene trimming of TCR beta chains, and the association was replicated in an independent cohort. When HLA alleles, especially DR and DQ, strongly co-occurred, TCR associations were difficult to assign to individual alleles. A group of highly shared sequence variants was considered likely to be a technical artifact of the sequencing pipeline. According to a later genetic analysis, donors in an Asian-associated ancestry cluster had fewer N-insertions in productive TCRs than the approximately 700-donor mean. A further reported finding was that TCR beta sequences accurately predicted the HLA-A and HLA-B alleles for most subjects in the first cohort. While some public TCRs were present in many individuals, most TCR sequences turned up only very rarely across donors. Because counts were too low, about 18 rarely observed V segments, including chromosome 9 orphons, were excluded from the earlier analysis of around 640 of the donors. Presence/absence analyses assumed roughly uniform sequencing depth across donors, an assumption that may not hold. According to a later analysis, most CMV-associated TCR beta chains appeared to be HLA-restricted, and the HLA associations seemed to be driven largely by CMV exposure. According to a later analysis, TCR association rates differed among HLA loci, with DRB1 alleles showing the most associated TCRs and HLA-C alleles showing the fewest. It was suggested by the authors that the approach could potentially be generalized to other disease states and immunological phenotypes. This cohort had only TCR beta chains sequenced, and the lack of alpha or paired-chain data limited which features could be detected. Broadly in line with IMGT annotations, most TCR beta V segments showed up in productive rearrangements about 87% or about 30% of the time in an earlier analysis of 450 to 750 of the donors. A later analysis found that HLA-associated TCR beta chains were more clonally expanded and had lower generation probabilities than equally common non-associated chains. The study gave a list of 150 to 200 TCR beta chains associated with cytomegalovirus. Correlated functional status among segregating V segments might be attributable to linkage disequilibrium, but an unknown experimental factor could not be ruled out. According to a later analysis, parvovirus B19, influenza, CMV and Epstein-Barr virus appeared linked to several top co-occurrence clusters.

The sequence was collected from a boy under 18 in good health and CMV-seropositive. The chain is encoded by TRBV7-8 joined to TRBJ1-6; the D gene remains uncertain. Material: PBMCs. For the CDR3, the sequence is CASRRESDSALHF. At the DNA level, the sequence is TGTGCCAGCAGGCGGGAATCGGATTCAGCCCTCCACTTT. With all but the CDR3 taken from the reference TRBV7-8 and TRBJ1-6 genes, the full variable domain is: GAGVSQSPRYKVAKRGQDVALRCDPISGHVSLFWYQQALGQGPEFLTYFQNEAQLDKSGLPSDRFFAERPEGSVSTLKIQRTQQEDSAVYLCASRRESDSALHFGNGTRLTVT.